This entry lists 9 T cell receptor beta chains sequenced from one sample in a study of blood T cell repertoires in COVID-19. TCRdb's table, derived via immunoSEQ multiplex PCR, lists solely in-frame clones and lacks some. Among about 30,000 clones, nearly 90% were seen once, and the ten largest hold 9.9%. Sequenced material: peripheral blood. These receptors were taken from a human donor in a cohort sampled during active COVID-19.

This clone was counted only a few times. This chain connects TRBV6-5 to TRBJ1-5; D is ambiguous. The CDR3 has 12 amino acids. The V and J ends lost 6 bases and 7 bases respectively, with 10 bases between them. Germline values: CDR1 MNHEY, CDR2 SVGAGI. The CDR3 DNA follows: TGTGCCAGCAGGGAGGGCACCCAGCCCCAGCATTTT. Translating it yields CASREGTQPQHF.

The chain couples TRBV3-1 (or the pseudogene TRBV3-2) to TRBJ2-2, with D possibly being TRBD2 (5 bases). V gave up 3 bases and J gave up 6 bases, with 11 bases separating them. CDR1 LGHDT and CDR2 YNNKEL come from the germline V gene (reference sequence). This CDR3 comprises 14 residues. CDR3 coding DNA: TGTGCCAGCAGCCAGACCCTGAGGGCCGGGGAGCTGTTTTTT. Amino acid sequence: CASSQTLRAGELFF.

The rearrangement joins TRBV29-1 to TRBJ1-2; a weak D match, TRBD1 (6 bases). This CDR3 has 12 residues. The V and J ends lost 5 bases and 4 bases respectively, with 11 bases between them. Germline V CDR1 and CDR2: SQVTM, ANQGSEA. CDR3 in DNA: TGCAGCGTTCAAACAGGGCTCTATGGCTACACCTTC. It translates to CSVQTGLYGYTF.

Remarks on this clone: The junction differs from germline at one of its ends, possibly a read error. This rearrangement joins TRBV28 to TRBJ1-3, with a tentative D call TRBD1 (6 bases). This CDR3 is built from 11 residues. The germline CDR1 and CDR2 sequences are MDHEN and SYDVKM. CDR3 coding DNA: TGTGCCAGCAGTTTGAGGGGGGGTGTGGATTTT. Translation gives CASSLRGGVDF.

V gene TRBV2 combines with J gene TRBJ2-3; 10 bases fit TRBD2. After removal of 3 bases from V and 0 bases from J, the junction contained 6 bases not matched to a gene. CDR3 length: 17 residues. From germline, CDR1 is SNHLY and CDR2 FYNNEI. Here the CDR3 reads CASSEGSSGGSTDTQYF. CDR3 in DNA: TGTGCCAGCAGTGAGGGGTCTAGCGGGGGTAGCACAGATACGCAGTATTTT.

This clone was detected only once. The chain uses TRBV14 and TRBJ1-5, with 7 positions matching TRBD1. The germline gives CDR1 SGHDN, CDR2 FVKESK. CDR3 length equals 23 residues. The V segment lost 0 bases and the J segment 1 base; nucleotides outside the gene matches: 24. The CDR3 loop reads CASSQEFPLDRIIFFGSNQPQHF. CDR3 nucleotide sequence: TGTGCCAGCAGCCAAGAATTCCCTTTGGACAGGATCATTTTTTTTGGGAGCAATCAGCCCCAGCATTTT.

This sequence joins TRBV28 and TRBJ2-1; the D gene is possibly TRBD1 (6 bases). From germline, CDR1 is MDHEN and CDR2 SYDVKM. V gave up 3 bases and J gave up 4 bases, with 13 bases separating them. The CDR3 is 15 residues long. CDR3 DNA: TGTGCCAGCAGTTTGCCACAGGGACAATACAATGAGCAGTTCTTC. Its translation is CASSLPQGQYNEQFF.

The V call is TRBV4-1, the J call TRBJ2-7; TRBD1 agrees at 9 bases. The junction had 9 bases not matched to a gene; V was cut back by 4 bases and J by 5 bases. Germline V lookup: CDR1 MGHRA, CDR2 YSYEKL. The CDR3 is 15 amino acids. The CDR3 region has the DNA TGCGCCAGCAGCCGAACAGGGGGCGCGACCCACGAGCAGTACTTC. Encoded protein: CASSRTGGATHEQYF.

For the CDR3, the DNA is TGTGCCAGCAGGGAGGACAGGGGGCAGGGCAATCAGCCCCAGCATTTT. It is translated as CASREDRGQGNQPQHF. This rearrangement joins TRBV6-6 to TRBJ1-5; 11 positions match TRBD1. Germline loops: CDR1 MNHNY, CDR2 SVGAGI (reference sequence). This CDR3 spans 16 amino acids. The J segment lost 2 bases and the V segment lost 6 bases, leaving 6 bases of the junction unmatched.